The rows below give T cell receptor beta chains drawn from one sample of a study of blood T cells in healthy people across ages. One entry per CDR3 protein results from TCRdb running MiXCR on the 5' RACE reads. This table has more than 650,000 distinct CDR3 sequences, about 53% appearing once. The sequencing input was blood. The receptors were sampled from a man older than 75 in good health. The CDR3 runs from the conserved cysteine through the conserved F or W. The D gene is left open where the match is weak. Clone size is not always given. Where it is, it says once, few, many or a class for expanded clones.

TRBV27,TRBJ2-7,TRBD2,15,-,CASSSSSGSTYEQYF,TGTGCCAGCAGTTCCTCTAGCGGGAGCACCTACGAGCAGTACTTC
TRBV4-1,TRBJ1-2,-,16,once,CASSPQGAALHYGYTF,TGCGCCAGCAGCCCACAAGGGGCAGCACTACACTATGGCTACACCTTC
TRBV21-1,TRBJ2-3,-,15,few,CASSRPRPNTDTQYF,TGTGCCAGCAGTCGCCCTAGGCCCAACACAGATACGCAGTATTTT
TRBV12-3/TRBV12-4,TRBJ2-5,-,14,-,CAGSLASVQETQYF,TGTGCCGGCAGTTTAGCGAGCGTACAAGAGACCCAGTACTTC
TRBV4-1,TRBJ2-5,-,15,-,CASKKGEVRQETQYF,TGCGCCAGCAAAAAAGGGGAGGTACGGCAAGAGACCCAGTACTTC
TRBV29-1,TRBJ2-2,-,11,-,CSVQGTGELFF,TGCAGCGTACAGGGAACCGGGGAGCTGTTTTTT
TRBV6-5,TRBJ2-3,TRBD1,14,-,CASSRGQGHRYAYF,TGTGCCAGCAGCCGAGGACAGGGTCACAGATACGCGTATTTT
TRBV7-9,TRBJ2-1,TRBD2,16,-,CASSDQALAGVPEQFF,TGTGCCAGCAGCGACCAAGCCCTAGCGGGAGTCCCCGAGCAGTTCTTC
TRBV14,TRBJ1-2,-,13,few,CASSYRGHYGYTF,TGTGCCAGCAGCTACCGGGGCCACTATGGCTACACCTTC
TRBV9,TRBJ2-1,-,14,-,CASSVEPQGYEQFF,TGTGCCAGCAGCGTAGAACCACAGGGATATGAGCAGTTCTTC
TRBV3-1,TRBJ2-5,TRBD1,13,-,CASSRGQGGTQYF,TGTGCCAGCAGCCGCGGACAGGGGGGGACCCAGTACTTC
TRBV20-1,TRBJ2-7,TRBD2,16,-,CSARPIEASGNYEQYF,TGCAGTGCTAGACCTATAGAGGCTAGCGGGAACTACGAGCAGTACTTC